These 9 T cell receptor beta chains were sequenced from one sample in a study of blood T cell repertoires in COVID-19. Some clones are missing from TCRdb's copy, which holds only in-frame ones; the method was immunoSEQ multiplex PCR. Here the sample spans approximately 270,000 clones, around 92% being singletons. The sample was PBMCs or T cells enriched from blood (not recorded which). Receptors were obtained from an older woman who had recovered from COVID-19.

The chain joins TRBV7-9 to TRBJ1-2; D unresolved. From germline, CDR1 is SEHNR and CDR2 FQNEAQ (reference sequence). CDR3 length: 14 amino acids. V lost 2 bases, J lost 8 bases, and 15 bases lay in between. The CDR3: CASSLFGQVDGYTF. The CDR3 DNA reads TGTGCCAGCAGCTTATTTGGGCAGGTCGACGGCTACACCTTC.

This sequence joins TRBV12-5 and TRBJ1-6; D is ambiguous. Germline values: CDR1 LGHNT, CDR2 FRNRAP. V gave up 2 bases and J gave up 9 bases, with 14 bases separating them. This CDR3 region has 15 residues. The CDR3 spells CASGLMPGSGSPLHF. In nucleotides, the CDR3 is TGTGCTAGTGGTTTGATGCCCGGGTCGGGTTCACCCCTCCACTTT. The variable domain in full, with the rest retrieved from reference TRBV12-5 and TRBJ1-6, is DARVTQTPRHKVTEMGQEVTMRCQPILGHNTVFWYRQTMMQGLELLAYFRNRAPLDDSGMPKDRFSAEMPDATLATLKIQPSEPRDSAVYFCASGLMPGSGSPLHFGNGTRLTVT.

The gene calls are TRBV9 and TRBJ2-3; 10 nucleotides align to TRBD2. V was pared by 4 bases and J by 1 base, with 15 bases of the junction left unmatched. The CDR3 totals 19 residues. CDR1 and CDR2 (germline): SGDLS, YYNGEE. The CDR3 loop reads CASSTTGSRSGRGTDTQYF. For the CDR3, the DNA is TGTGCCAGCAGCACGACAGGGTCAAGGAGCGGGAGGGGCACAGATACGCAGTATTTT.

The chain couples TRBV7-9 to TRBJ1-4; TRBD1 might be the D (5 bases). Germline V gives CDR1 SEHNR, CDR2 FQNEAQ (reference sequence). V was cut by 4 bases and J by 8 bases, with 8 bases left in between. This CDR3 is 12 amino acids long. This CDR3 reads CASSSQGEKLFF. Written as DNA, the CDR3 is TGTGCCAGCAGCTCTCAGGGAGAAAAACTGTTTTTT. The variable domain in full, completed from reference TRBV7-9 and TRBJ1-4, reads DTGVSQNPRHKITKRGQNVTFRCDPISEHNRLYWYRQTLGQGPEFLTYFQNEAQLEKSRLLSDRFSAERPKGSFSTLEIQRTEQGDSAMYLCASSSQGEKLFFGSGTQLSVL.

The chain has TRBV28 and TRBJ1-1; D is undetermined. V lost 2 bases, J lost 8 bases, and 6 bases lay in between. This CDR3 is 11 amino acids long. Germline V lookup: CDR1 MDHEN, CDR2 SYDVKM. The CDR3 coding sequence is TGTGCCAGCAGTTTACGCGTGGAAGCTTTCTTT. It codes for CASSLRVEAFF. Full variable domain (outside the CDR3, taken from reference TRBV28 and TRBJ1-1): DVKVTQSSRYLVKRTGEKVFLECVQDMDHENMFWYRQDPGLGLRLIYFSYDVKMKEKGDIPEGYSVSREKKERFSLILESASTNQTSMYLCASSLRVEAFFGQGTRLTVV.

V is TRBV15 and J is TRBJ2-1; 9 nucleotides match TRBD2. This CDR3 is built from 15 residues. Germline lookup yields CDR1 LNHNV and CDR2 YYDKDF (reference sequence). V lost 8 bases and J lost 4; bases outside the gene matches: 9. This CDR3 is CATSREREAYNEQFF. The CDR3, as DNA: TGTGCCACCTCCCGAGAGCGGGAGGCTTACAATGAGCAGTTCTTC. The complete variable domain, with remaining parts taken from reference TRBV15 and TRBJ2-1, reads DAMVIQNPRYQVTQFGKPVTLSCSQTLNHNVMYWYQQKSSQAPKLLFHYYDKDFNNEADTPDNFQSRRPNTSFCFLDIRSPGLGDTAMYLCATSREREAYNEQFFGPGTRLTVL.

The genes are TRBV3-1 (or the pseudogene TRBV3-2) and TRBJ1-4; D gene uncertain. The CDR3 runs to 13 residues. V shed 5 bases and J shed 8 bases, with 12 bases lying between them. Germline V CDR1 and CDR2: LGHDT, YNNKEL (reference sequence). The CDR3 loop is CASSASWEEKLFF. The CDR3 DNA reads as TGTGCCAGCAGCGCTAGTTGGGAGGAAAAACTGTTTTTT.

V and J are TRBV6-5 and TRBJ2-7; D ambiguous. The CDR3 runs 14 residues. Germline lookup yields CDR1 MNHEY and CDR2 SVGAGI. V lost 7 bases and J 1 base, leaving 14 bases between the germline ends. The CDR3 sequence: CASTGSPISYEQYF. The CDR3 DNA sequence: TGTGCCAGCACCGGGTCTCCTATATCCTACGAGCAGTACTTC.

In this sample, this clone turned up a few times. The chain employs TRBV7-2 and TRBJ1-5; D gene unclear. The CDR3 is made up of 16 amino acids. Trimming took 2 bases from V and 6 from J, leaving 17 bases between them. CDR1 is SGHTA and CDR2 is FQGNSA in the germline V gene. As DNA, the CDR3 is TGTGCCAGCAGCTTAAACCGTGCCAACGCGGGTCAGCCCCAGCATTTT. Amino acid sequence: CASSLNRANAGQPQHF.